What follows are 19 T cell receptor beta chains derived from one specimen sequenced in a study of technical replicates of blood from a handful of donors. Sequencing used immunoSEQ multiplex PCR; TCRdb keeps in-frame clones, though not all of them. The data show over 70,000 clones, with about 96% seen just once and approximately 0.21% held by the top ten. The sample comprised T cells isolated from PBMCs. The receptor set was obtained from a human donor in good health.

The chain uses TRBV5-4 and TRBJ2-7, with TRBD1 matching over 10 bases. The CDR3 has 14 residues. Trimming removed 2 bases from V and 7 bases from J; junction bases left unmatched: 6. Germline CDR1 SGHNT, CDR2 YYREEE (reference sequence). DNA for the CDR3: TGTGCCAGCAGCTTATGGGGACAGGGGAGTGAGCAGTACTTC. Protein product: CASSLWGQGSEQYF.

CDR3 coding DNA: TGTGCCACCGCGGACAGGCCCACCGGGGCAGATACGCAGTATTTT. The encoded protein is CATADRPTGADTQYF. The gene calls are TRBV19 and TRBJ2-3; 7 nucleotides match TRBD1. Germline V CDR1 and CDR2: LNHDA, SQIVND (reference sequence). V lost 10 bases and J lost 4; bases outside the gene matches: 14. This CDR3 comprises 15 residues.

This clone was counted a single time. V usage is TRBV5-1 and J usage is TRBJ1-6; a weak D match, TRBD1 (6 bases). The CDR3 is 15 amino acids. V was shortened by 2 bases and J by 7 bases, with 13 bases between the two germline ends. Germline CDR1 SGHRS, CDR2 YFSETQ. The CDR3 nucleotides read TGCGCCAGCAGCTTTGAACAGGGATCAAATTCACCCCTCCACTTT. This gives the protein CASSFEQGSNSPLHF.

As for this clone: The junction shows a germline mismatch at one end, possibly a read error. The rearrangement uses TRBV12-5 and TRBJ2-1; 11 bases align to TRBD2. The germline gives CDR1 LGHNT, CDR2 FRNRAP. The CDR3 consists of 17 residues. CDR3 in amino acids: CASALIAGGSSRNEQFF. CDR3 DNA: TGTGCTAGTGCTTTGATAGCGGGGGGGTCAAGCAGGAATGAGCAGTTCTTC. The whole variable domain, filled in from reference TRBV12-5 and TRBJ2-1, reads DARVTQTPRHKVTEMGQEVTMRCQPILGHNTVFWYRQTMMQGLELLAYFRNRAPLDDSGMPKDRFSAEMPDATLATLKIQPSEPRDSAVYFCASALIAGGSSRNEQFFGPGTRLTVL.

This clone has only one observation. V usage is TRBV27 and J usage is TRBJ1-5; no definite D call. Germline V gene data show CDR1 as MNHEY and CDR2 as SMNVEV (reference sequence). Trimming removed 3 bases from V and 6 bases from J, with 9 bases in between. The CDR3 is 13 residues long. CDR3 bases: TGTGCCAGCAGTTTGGGAGGTTCTCAGCCCCAGCATTTT. The encoded protein is CASSLGGSQPQHF.

The chain links TRBV27 to TRBJ2-7, with D tentatively TRBD2 (6 bases). The CDR3 spans 15 residues. V lost 8 bases, J lost 0 bases, and 17 bases lay in between. Germline V gives CDR1 MNHEY, CDR2 SMNVEV (reference sequence). The CDR3: CASSPRGDSSYEQYF. The CDR3, as DNA: TGTGCCAGCTCTCCCCGTGGGGACTCCTCCTACGAGCAGTACTTC.

The chain couples TRBV21-1 to TRBJ1-6; the table calls TRBD1, which could not be checked here. TRBV21-1 is a pseudogene. CDR3 size: 17 residues. The CDR3, as DNA: TGTGCCAGCAGCATACACCGGGACAGGGTGGATAATTCACCCCTCCACTTT. Protein product: CASSIHRDRVDNSPLHF.

The V call is TRBV6-1, the J call TRBJ2-7; D is unclear. The CDR3 has 14 amino acids. In germline, CDR1 is MNHNS, CDR2 SASEGT. Deletions cut 0 bases from V and 3 bases from J, with 9 bases between. CDR3 sequence (DNA): TGTGCCAGCAGTGAAGCGGGCTACCACTACGAGCAGTACTTC. Translated, it gives CASSEAGYHYEQYF.

CDR3 sequence reads: CASTEVREYQETQYF. For the CDR3, the DNA is TGTGCCAGCACCGAAGTGAGGGAGTACCAAGAGACCCAGTACTTC. V and J are TRBV6-1 and TRBJ2-5; the D gene is possibly TRBD2 (5 bases). This CDR3 has 15 amino acids. Trimming took off 7 bases at V and 0 bases at J, with 15 bases between the two ends. The germline CDR1 and CDR2 sequences are MNHNS and SASEGT.

This chain connects TRBV29-1 to TRBJ2-1; TRBD2 agrees at 8 bases. CDR3 length: 14 residues. The germline gives CDR1 SQVTM, CDR2 ANQGSEA. Trimming at V came to 6 bases and at J to 6 bases, leaving 10 bases not matched to a gene. The CDR3: CSVYSGKGGNEQFF. The CDR3 nucleotides read TGCAGCGTATATAGCGGGAAGGGGGGCAATGAGCAGTTCTTC.

The gene calls are TRBV7-6 and TRBJ2-2, with TRBD2 matching 11 bases. CDR3 length equals 19 residues. V trimming: 3 bases; J trimming: 0 bases; junction bases outside the gene matches: 9. Germline V gene sequence: CDR1 SGHVS, CDR2 FNYEAQ. DNA for the CDR3: TGTGCCAGCAGCTTCCGGTCTAGCGGGGGGTCACCGAACACCGGGGAGCTGTTTTTT. Amino acid sequence: CASSFRSSGGSPNTGELFF. The full variable domain, in which reference TRBV7-6 and TRBJ2-2 provide the parts outside the CDR3, is GAGVSQSPRYKVTKRGQDVALRCDPISGHVSLYWYRQALGQGPEFLTYFNYEAQQDKSGLPNDRFSAERPEGSISTLTIQRTEQRDSAMYRCASSFRSSGGSPNTGELFFGEGSRLTVL.

The chain couples TRBV28 to TRBJ2-7, with a weak D call TRBD2 (5 bases). CDR1 is MDHEN, CDR2 SYDVKM, per germline. Trimming took 6 bases from V and 7 from J, leaving 19 bases between them. The length of the CDR3 is 14 residues. As DNA, the CDR3 is TGTGCCAGCAGCTCCGGTGGGCTACGGGGAGAGCAGTACTTC. It codes for CASSSGGLRGEQYF.

This chain joins TRBV18 and TRBJ2-7; D ambiguous. This CDR3 is built from 14 residues. The V gene's germline CDR1 is KGHSH and CDR2 LQKENI. The V end lost 8 bases, the J end lost 2 bases, and 16 bases lay between the germline ends. As DNA, the CDR3 is TGTGCCAGCGCGCCATCCAGGTACCCCTACGAGCAGTACTTC. This sequence encodes CASAPSRYPYEQYF.

This sequence joins TRBV7-3 and TRBJ2-7; the match to TRBD1 covers 7 bases. Germline V gene sequence: CDR1 SGHTA, CDR2 FQGTGA. The CDR3 sequence is 14 residues long. V dropped 2 bases and J dropped 3; count of bases not matched to a gene: 4. CDR3 nucleotides: TGTGCCAGCAGCTTAGACAGGGCCGGCTACGAGCAGTACTTC. Translating gives CASSLDRAGYEQYF.

The chain links TRBV10-3 to TRBJ2-7; a weak D match, TRBD1 (6 bases). This CDR3 comprises 14 residues. Trimming removed 2 bases at V and 2 bases at J, with 10 bases between. Germline CDR1 is ENHRY and CDR2 is SYGVKD. The CDR3 sequence: CAISETGPTYEQYF. The DNA of the CDR3 is TGTGCCATCAGTGAGACAGGGCCAACCTACGAGCAGTACTTC.

The gene calls are TRBV5-1 and TRBJ2-2, with TRBD2 matching 7 bases. The CDR3 has 16 amino acids. V trimming: 3 bases; J trimming: 1 base; junction bases outside the gene matches: 6. Germline V gene data show CDR1 as SGHRS and CDR2 as YFSETQ. CDR3 nucleotide sequence: TGCGCCAGCAGCTCGACGGGGAGGGTGAACACCGGGGAGCTGTTTTTT. It yields the protein CASSSTGRVNTGELFF.

The V and J genes are TRBV29-1 and TRBJ1-4; maybe TRBD1 (6 bases). V lost 7 bases and J 8 bases, leaving 11 bases between the germline ends. Germline CDR1 and CDR2: SQVTM and ANQGSEA. The CDR3 length is 11 residues. The CDR3 DNA reads as TGCAGCGCAAGGGGGACGGAAAAACTGTTTTTT. Its translation is CSARGTEKLFF.

This chain connects TRBV5-1 to TRBJ2-7; 10 bases map to TRBD2. The CDR3 is made up of 18 amino acids. Per germline, CDR1 SGHRS and CDR2 YFSETQ. Trimming removed 2 bases from V and 2 bases from J; junction bases left unmatched: 13. In nucleotides, the CDR3 is TGCGCCAGCAGCTTTACGAGACAGCGACTAGCGGGCCCCTACGAGCAGTACTTC. It yields the protein CASSFTRQRLAGPYEQYF.

The rearrangement joins TRBV14 to TRBJ1-2; 7 positions agree with TRBD1. Unmatched junction bases numbered 15, after V lost 4 bases and J lost 1 base. CDR1 is SGHDN and CDR2 is FVKESK in the germline V gene. This CDR3 contains 18 residues. DNA of the CDR3: TGTGCCAGCAGCCTTAGTCAGGCAGGGGGACAAAGTAACTATGGCTACACCTTC. It is translated as CASSLSQAGGQSNYGYTF.